This TCR beta chain was sequenced during a study of blood T cell repertoires in COVID-19 (dated by TCRdb to between 2020 and 2021). For context, the study as a whole: The collaborator samples originated in the United States, Italy and Spain and spanned the acute and convalescent phases of COVID-19. The material from the prospective study consisted of cDNA or gDNA derived from T cells, B-cell-depleted T cells, or PBMCs. Subjects who had been exposed to COVID-19, were actively infected with it, or had recovered from it provided the deeply sampled blood TCRbeta repertoires that made up the dataset. The repertoires were released in a freely available public database meant as a resource for research on the immune response to SARS-CoV-2. The samples were drawn from two sources: the first 160 participants of the ongoing ImmuneRACE study, and 950 to 1,500 subjects contributed by 6 global collaborators. A de-identified subject ID, COVID-19 status, age in years and sex were almost always included in the sample metadata. Where available, HLA class I and class II types were obtained from metadata supplied by the sample provider rather than from assay-based typing.

One collaborating source in Seattle enrolled patients during active infection and followed them longitudinally through the course of disease. The collaborating institutions used their own protocols to collect whole blood in K2EDTA tubes. For TCRbeta analysis, collaborators shipped samples as frozen whole blood, isolated PBMCs, or DNA extracted from either of those sample types. From the germline V gene, CDR1 is LGHNA and CDR2 is YSLEER. The cysteine opens and the phenylalanine closes a CDR3 of 15 amino acids. Only CDR3 DNA remains: 45 bases, in frame from the first base. Here V drops 4 bases and J drops 2 bases, and the junction holds 4 bases not matched to any gene. TCRbeta CDR3 regions were amplified from genomic DNA using the immunoSEQ Assay, a bias-controlled multiplex PCR. The source study handled its data this way. The number of nucleated cells in each sample was estimated from the amplification of reference gene primers within the assay. To quantify the absolute abundance of each unique TCRbeta CDR3 rearrangement, sequence reads were collapsed and filtered. For each sample, productive Simpson clonality was calculated by taking the square root of Simpson's diversity index across productive rearrangements. TCRdb provides this immuneACCESS table in a form limited to in-frame rearrangements. Some clones are lacking; in checked studies, under half of them reflect an unresolved V gene, and why the rest are absent is not known. V and J calls and clone size are those listed in that table; D and trimming were worked out from the DNA. For this sample there are 160,000 or so clones; roughly 85% appear just once. Of the sample, under 6% is held by the ten largest clones.

As for this clone: No cognate antigen has been identified for it. Per-nucleotide qualities are absent, and no much larger clonotype sits a single base away.

Results and caveats for the whole study, not just this receptor: The amount of clinical and demographic metadata varied by source and participant and was provided uncurated.

This receptor was identified in a woman aged 50 to 65 with COVID-19, enrolled during active disease. This sequence uses TRBV4-3 and TRBJ1-3, and 8 junction bases match TRBD1. The sequenced sample was peripheral blood. CDR3 loop: CASSRTGGTGNTIYF. The DNA reads TGCGCCAGCAGCCGCACAGGGGGTACTGGAAACACCATATATTTT.